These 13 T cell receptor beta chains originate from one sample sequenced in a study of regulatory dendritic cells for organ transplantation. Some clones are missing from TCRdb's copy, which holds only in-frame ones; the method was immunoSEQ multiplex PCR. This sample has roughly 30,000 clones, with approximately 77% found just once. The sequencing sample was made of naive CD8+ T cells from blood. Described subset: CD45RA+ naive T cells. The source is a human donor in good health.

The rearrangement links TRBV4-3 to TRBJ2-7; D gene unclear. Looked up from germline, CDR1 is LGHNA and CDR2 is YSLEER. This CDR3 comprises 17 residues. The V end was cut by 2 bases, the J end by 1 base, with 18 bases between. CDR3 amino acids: CASSQPPSTPGSYEQYF. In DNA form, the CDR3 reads TGCGCCAGCAGCCAACCCCCGTCGACACCTGGGTCCTACGAGCAGTACTTC.

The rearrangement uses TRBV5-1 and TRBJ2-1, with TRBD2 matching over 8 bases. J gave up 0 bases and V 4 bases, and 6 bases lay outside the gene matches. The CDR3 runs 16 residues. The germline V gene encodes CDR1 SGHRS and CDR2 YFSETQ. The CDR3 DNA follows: TGCGCCAGCAGCATCACTAGCGGTAGCTCCTACAATGAGCAGTTCTTC. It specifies CASSITSGSSYNEQFF.

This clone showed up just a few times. Here the CDR3 reads CASSLGRGNQPQHF. DNA of the CDR3: TGTGCCAGCAGCTTAGGGAGGGGCAATCAGCCCCAGCATTTT. The V and J genes are TRBV7-2 and TRBJ1-5; unclear D gene. The V gene's germline CDR1 is SGHTA and CDR2 FQGNSA. This CDR3 has 14 residues. The V and J ends lost 1 base and 2 bases respectively, with 6 bases between them.

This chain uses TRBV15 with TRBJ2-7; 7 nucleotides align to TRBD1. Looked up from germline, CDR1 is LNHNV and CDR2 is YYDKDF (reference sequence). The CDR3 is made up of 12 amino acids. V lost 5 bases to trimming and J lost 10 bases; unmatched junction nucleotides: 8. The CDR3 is CATSFTDRAQYF. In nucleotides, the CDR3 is TGTGCCACCAGCTTCACCGACAGGGCCCAGTACTTC.

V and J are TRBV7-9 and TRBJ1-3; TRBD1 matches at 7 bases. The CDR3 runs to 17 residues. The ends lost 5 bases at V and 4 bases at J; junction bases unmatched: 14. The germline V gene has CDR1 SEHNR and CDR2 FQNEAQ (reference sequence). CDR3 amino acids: CASSPRLGQDSGNTIYF. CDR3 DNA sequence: TGTGCCAGCAGCCCGCGACTTGGACAGGATTCCGGAAACACCATATATTTT. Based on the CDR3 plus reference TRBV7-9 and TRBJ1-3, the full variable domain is DTGVSQNPRHKITKRGQNVTFRCDPISEHNRLYWYRQTLGQGPEFLTYFQNEAQLEKSRLLSDRFSAERPKGSFSTLEIQRTEQGDSAMYLCASSPRLGQDSGNTIYFGEGSWLTVV.

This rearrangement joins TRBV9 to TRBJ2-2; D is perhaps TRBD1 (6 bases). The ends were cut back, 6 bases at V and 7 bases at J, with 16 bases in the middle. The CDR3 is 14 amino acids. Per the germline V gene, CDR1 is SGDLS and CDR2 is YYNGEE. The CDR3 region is CASKKGGEVGELFF. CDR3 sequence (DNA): TGTGCCAGCAAAAAAGGGGGTGAGGTCGGGGAGCTGTTTTTT.

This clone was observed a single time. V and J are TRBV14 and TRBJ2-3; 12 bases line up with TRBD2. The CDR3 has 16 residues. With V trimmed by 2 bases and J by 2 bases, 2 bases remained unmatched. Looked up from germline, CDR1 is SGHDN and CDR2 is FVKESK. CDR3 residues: CASSQRLAGDTDTQYF. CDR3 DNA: TGTGCCAGCAGCCAAAGACTAGCGGGGGACACAGATACGCAGTATTTT.

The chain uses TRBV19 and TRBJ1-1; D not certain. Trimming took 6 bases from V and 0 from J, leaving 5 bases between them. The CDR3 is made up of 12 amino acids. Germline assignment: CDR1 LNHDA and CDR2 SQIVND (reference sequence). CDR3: CASREMNTEAFF. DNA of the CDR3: TGTGCCAGTAGGGAGATGAACACTGAAGCTTTCTTT.

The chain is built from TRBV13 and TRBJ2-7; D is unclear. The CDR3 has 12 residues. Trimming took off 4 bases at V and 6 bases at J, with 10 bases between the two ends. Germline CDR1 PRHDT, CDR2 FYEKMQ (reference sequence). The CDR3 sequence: CASSSGSGEQYF. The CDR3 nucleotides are TGTGCCAGCAGCTCAGGATCAGGCGAGCAGTACTTC.

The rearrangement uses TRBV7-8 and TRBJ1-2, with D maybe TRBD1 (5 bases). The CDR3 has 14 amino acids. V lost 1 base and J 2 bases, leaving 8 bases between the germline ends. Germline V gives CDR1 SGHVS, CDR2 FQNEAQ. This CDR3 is CASSLETENYGYTF. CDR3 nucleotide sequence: TGTGCCAGCAGCTTAGAGACAGAGAACTATGGCTACACCTTC. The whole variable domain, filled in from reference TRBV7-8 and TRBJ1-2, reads GAGVSQSPRYKVAKRGQDVALRCDPISGHVSLFWYQQALGQGPEFLTYFQNEAQLDKSGLPSDRFFAERPEGSVSTLKIQRTQQEDSAVYLCASSLETENYGYTFGSGTRLTVV.

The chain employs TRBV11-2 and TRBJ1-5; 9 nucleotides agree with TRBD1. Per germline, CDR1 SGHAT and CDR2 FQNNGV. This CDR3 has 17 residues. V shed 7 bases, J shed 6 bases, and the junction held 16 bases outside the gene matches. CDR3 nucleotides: TGTGCCAGCAACAATGGGGGGCCACAGGGGGCCTGTCAGCCCCAGCATTTT. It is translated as CASNNGGPQGACQPQHF.

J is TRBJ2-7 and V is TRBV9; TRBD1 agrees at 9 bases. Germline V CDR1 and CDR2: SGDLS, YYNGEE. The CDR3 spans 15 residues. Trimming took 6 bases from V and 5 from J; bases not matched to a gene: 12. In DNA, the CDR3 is TGTGCCAGCAACAGTCCCGGGACAGGGAACCACGAGCAGTACTTC. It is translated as CASNSPGTGNHEQYF.

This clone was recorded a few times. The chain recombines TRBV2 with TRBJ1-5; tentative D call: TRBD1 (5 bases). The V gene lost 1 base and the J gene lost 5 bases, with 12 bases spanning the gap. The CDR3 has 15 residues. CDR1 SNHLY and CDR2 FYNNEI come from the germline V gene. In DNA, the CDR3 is TGTGCCAGCAGTGAAGAGGGGTCGATGGATCAGCCCCAGCATTTT. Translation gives CASSEEGSMDQPQHF.